This T cell receptor beta chain was sequenced during a study of untreated major depressive disorder. General study results and limits: TRBV05-01 (Vbeta 5.1) usage was higher in CD4+ T cells of depressed patients than controls.

The repertoire was sequenced with immunoSEQ multiplex PCR; TCRdb's copy has only in-frame clones and lacks some. The top ten hold 0.7% to 0.85% of the sample, which has fewer than 30,000 clones, roughly nine tenths seen once. This CDR3 is built from 15 residues. With 2 bases removed from V and 7 bases from J, the gap between germline ends came to 14 bases. Germline V gene sequence: CDR1 MGHRA, CDR2 YSYEKL. About this clone itself: The target antigen is unknown.

This TCR was sampled from a woman between 25 and 40 years old with major depressive disorder. What was sequenced was CD4+ T cells from PBMCs. The chain combines TRBV4-1 with TRBJ2-2; D is tentatively TRBD1 or TRBD2 (7 bases each). The DNA for the CDR3 is TGCGCCAGCAGCCAAAGAGACAGGGAGGGCGGGGAGCTGTTTTTT. This codes for CASSQRDREGGELFF.